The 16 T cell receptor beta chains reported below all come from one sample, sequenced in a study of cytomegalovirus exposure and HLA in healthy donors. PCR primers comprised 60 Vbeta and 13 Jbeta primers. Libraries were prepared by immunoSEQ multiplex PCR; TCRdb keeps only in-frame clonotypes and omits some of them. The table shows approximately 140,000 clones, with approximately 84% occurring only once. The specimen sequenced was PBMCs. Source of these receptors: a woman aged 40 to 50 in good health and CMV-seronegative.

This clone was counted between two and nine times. In DNA, the CDR3 is TGTGCCAGCAGCTGGAGGACAGGGGATGGCTACACCTTC. Its translation is CASSWRTGDGYTF. The chain carries TRBV7-2 and TRBJ1-2; TRBD1 agrees at 9 bases. Germline V lookup: CDR1 SGHTA, CDR2 FQGNSA. V lost 4 bases to trimming and J lost 6 bases; unmatched junction nucleotides: 3. CDR3 length: 13 residues.

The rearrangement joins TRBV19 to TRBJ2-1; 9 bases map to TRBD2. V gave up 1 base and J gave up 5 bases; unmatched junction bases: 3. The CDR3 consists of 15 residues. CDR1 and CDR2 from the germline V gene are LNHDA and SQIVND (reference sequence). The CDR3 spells CASSIASGMNNEQFF. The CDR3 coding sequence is TGTGCCAGTAGTATAGCTAGCGGGATGAACAATGAGCAGTTCTTC.

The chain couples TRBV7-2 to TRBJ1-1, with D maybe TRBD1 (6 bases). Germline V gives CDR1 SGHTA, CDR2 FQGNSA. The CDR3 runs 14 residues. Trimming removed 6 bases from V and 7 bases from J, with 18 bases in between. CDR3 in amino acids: CASRRGINELEAFF. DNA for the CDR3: TGTGCCAGCAGAAGGGGGATAAACGAACTTGAAGCTTTCTTT.

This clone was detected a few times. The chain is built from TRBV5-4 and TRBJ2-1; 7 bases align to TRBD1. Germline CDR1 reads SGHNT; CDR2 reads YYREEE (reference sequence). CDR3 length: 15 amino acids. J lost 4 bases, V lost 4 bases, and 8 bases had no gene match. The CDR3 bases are TGTGCCAGCAGCCAAGCGCAGGGGGATTACAATGAGCAGTTCTTC. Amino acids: CASSQAQGDYNEQFF.

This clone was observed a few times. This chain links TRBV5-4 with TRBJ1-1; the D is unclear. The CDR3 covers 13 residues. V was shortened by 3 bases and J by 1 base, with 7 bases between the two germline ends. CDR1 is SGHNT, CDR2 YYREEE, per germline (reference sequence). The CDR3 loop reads CASSSGWNTEAFF. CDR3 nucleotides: TGTGCCAGCAGCTCGGGGTGGAACACTGAAGCTTTCTTT.

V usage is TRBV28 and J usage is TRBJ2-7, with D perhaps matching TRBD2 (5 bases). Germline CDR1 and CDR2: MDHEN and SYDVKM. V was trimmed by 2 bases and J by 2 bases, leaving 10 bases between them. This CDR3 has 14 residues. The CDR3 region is CASSLGGLTYEQYF. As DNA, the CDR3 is TGTGCCAGCAGTTTAGGCGGACTCACCTACGAGCAGTACTTC.

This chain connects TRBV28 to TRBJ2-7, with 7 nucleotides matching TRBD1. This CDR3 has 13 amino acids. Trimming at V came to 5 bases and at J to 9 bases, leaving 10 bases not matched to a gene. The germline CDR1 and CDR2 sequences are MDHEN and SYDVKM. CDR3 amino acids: CASSPGQSLGQYF. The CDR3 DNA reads TGTGCCAGCAGTCCGGGACAGTCTTTAGGGCAGTACTTC.

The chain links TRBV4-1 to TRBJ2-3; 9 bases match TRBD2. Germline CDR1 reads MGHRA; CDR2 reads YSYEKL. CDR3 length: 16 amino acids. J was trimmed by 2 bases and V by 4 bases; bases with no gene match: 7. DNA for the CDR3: TGCGCCAGCAGCCCAACGATAGCGGGAGCCACAGATACGCAGTATTTT. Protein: CASSPTIAGATDTQYF.

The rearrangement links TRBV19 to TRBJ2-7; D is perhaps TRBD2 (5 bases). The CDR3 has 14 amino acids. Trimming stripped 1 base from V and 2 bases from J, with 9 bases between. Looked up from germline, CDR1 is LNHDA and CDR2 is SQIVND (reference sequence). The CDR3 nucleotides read TGTGCCAGTAGTATAGGCGGGCGGCCCTACGAGCAGTACTTC. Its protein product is CASSIGGRPYEQYF.

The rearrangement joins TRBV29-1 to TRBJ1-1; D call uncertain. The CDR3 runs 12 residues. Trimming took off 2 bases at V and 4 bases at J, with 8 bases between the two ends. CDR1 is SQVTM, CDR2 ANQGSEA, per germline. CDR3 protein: CSVERRSTEAFF. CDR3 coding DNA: TGCAGCGTTGAAAGAAGGAGCACTGAAGCTTTCTTT.

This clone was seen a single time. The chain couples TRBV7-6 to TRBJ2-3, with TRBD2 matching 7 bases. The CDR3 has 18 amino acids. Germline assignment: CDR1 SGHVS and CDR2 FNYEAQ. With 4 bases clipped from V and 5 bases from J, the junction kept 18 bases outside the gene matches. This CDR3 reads CASSSVVGAGIHGDTQYF. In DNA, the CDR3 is TGTGCCAGCAGCTCGGTAGTAGGAGCGGGAATTCATGGAGATACGCAGTATTTT.

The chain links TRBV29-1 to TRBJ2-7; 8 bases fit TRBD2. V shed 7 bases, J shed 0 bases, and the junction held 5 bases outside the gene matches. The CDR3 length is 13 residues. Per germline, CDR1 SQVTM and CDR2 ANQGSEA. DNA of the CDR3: TGCAGCGATCGCGGGAGGTCCTCCTACGAGCAGTACTTC. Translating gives CSDRGRSSYEQYF.

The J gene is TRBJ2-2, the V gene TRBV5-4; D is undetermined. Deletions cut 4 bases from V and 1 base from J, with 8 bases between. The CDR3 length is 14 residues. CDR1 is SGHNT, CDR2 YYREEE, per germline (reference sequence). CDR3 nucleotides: TGTGCCAGCAGCCCAACGGGGAACACCGGGGAGCTGTTTTTT. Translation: CASSPTGNTGELFF.

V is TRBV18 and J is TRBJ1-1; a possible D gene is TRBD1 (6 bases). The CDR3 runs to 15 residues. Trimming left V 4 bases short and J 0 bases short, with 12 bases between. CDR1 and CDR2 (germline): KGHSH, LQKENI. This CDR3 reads CASSRGTQMNTEAFF. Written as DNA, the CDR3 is TGTGCCAGCTCACGGGGGACACAGATGAACACTGAAGCTTTCTTT.

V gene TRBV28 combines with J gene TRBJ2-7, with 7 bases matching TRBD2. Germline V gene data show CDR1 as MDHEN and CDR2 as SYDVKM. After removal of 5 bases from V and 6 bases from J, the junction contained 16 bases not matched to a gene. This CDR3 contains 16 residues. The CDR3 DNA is TGTGCCAGCAGTCTTACGATCAGCGGGGTCTTCGTCGAGCAGTACTTC. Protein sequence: CASSLTISGVFVEQYF.

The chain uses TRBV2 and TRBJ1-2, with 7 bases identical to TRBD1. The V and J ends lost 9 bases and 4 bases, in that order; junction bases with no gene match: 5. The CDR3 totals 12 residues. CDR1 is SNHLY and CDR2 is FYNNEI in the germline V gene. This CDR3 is CARTGRTYGYTF. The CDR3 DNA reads TGTGCCAGGACAGGGAGGACCTATGGCTACACCTTC. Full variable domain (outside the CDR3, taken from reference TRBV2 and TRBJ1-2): EPEVTQTPSHQVTQMGQEVILRCVPISNHLYFYWYRQILGQKVEFLVSFYNNEISEKSEIFDDQFSVERPDGSNFTLKIRSTKLEDSAMYFCARTGRTYGYTFGSGTRLTVV.